The 7 T cell receptor beta chains given below trace back to one sample, sequenced in a study of blood T cell repertoires in COVID-19. Using immunoSEQ multiplex PCR, the repertoire was profiled, and TCRdb retains in-frame clones only, with some absent. The table includes roughly 130,000 clones, 84% detected once. Sequencing was performed on peripheral blood. Receptor source: a woman under 40 who had recovered from COVID-19.

The chain links TRBV5-1 to TRBJ1-1; D is undetermined. Germline assignment: CDR1 SGHRS and CDR2 YFSETQ. The CDR3 sequence is 15 residues long. With 4 bases removed from V and 3 bases from J, the gap between germline ends came to 16 bases. The CDR3: CASSARLAGDTEAFF. The CDR3 bases are TGCGCCAGCAGCGCGAGGTTGGCCGGGGACACTGAAGCTTTCTTT.

The V call is TRBV5-4, the J call TRBJ2-2; D perhaps matches TRBD2 (6 bases). The CDR3 extends over 14 amino acids. V lost 4 bases, J lost 2 bases, and 9 bases lay in between. Germline V gene data show CDR1 as SGHNT and CDR2 as YYREEE (reference sequence). CDR3 DNA: TGTGCCAGCAGCCAGGACTACAACACCGGGGAGCTGTTTTTT. It encodes CASSQDYNTGELFF. Based on the CDR3 plus reference TRBV5-4 and TRBJ2-2, the full variable domain is ETGVTQSPTHLIKTRGQQVTLRCSSQSGHNTVSWYQQALGQGPQFIFQYYREEENGRGNFPPRFSGLQFPNYSSELNVNALELDDSALYLCASSQDYNTGELFFGEGSRLTVL.

V is TRBV7-9 and J is TRBJ1-1; 7 bases map to TRBD1. This CDR3 has 14 amino acids. V gave up 5 bases and J gave up 3 bases; unmatched junction bases: 6. The germline CDR1 and CDR2 sequences are SEHNR and FQNEAQ (reference sequence). The chain's CDR3 is CASSAIDRDTEAFF. CDR3 coding DNA: TGTGCCAGCAGCGCAATAGACAGGGACACTGAAGCTTTCTTT.

The rearrangement links TRBV11-2 to TRBJ2-7, with TRBD1 identical over 7 bases. The CDR3 runs 15 residues. Germline CDR1 and CDR2: SGHAT and FQNNGV. The V gene end was trimmed by 5 bases and the J gene end by 2 bases; junction bases not matched to a gene: 9. CDR3 sequence (DNA): TGTGCCAGCAGCGCAACAGGGGCTGGTCCCTACGAGCAGTACTTC. Residues: CASSATGAGPYEQYF.

This sequence joins TRBV5-8 and TRBJ2-1; 9 bases align to TRBD1. The CDR3 is made up of 16 amino acids. Germline V lookup: CDR1 SGHTS, CDR2 YDEGEE. The junction had 6 bases not matched to a gene; V was cut back by 2 bases and J by 3 bases. For the CDR3, the DNA is TGTGCCAGCAGCTTTTTTGGGACAGGGAACTACAATGAGCAGTTCTTC. Amino acids: CASSFFGTGNYNEQFF.

The chain joins TRBV2 to TRBJ1-4; TRBD1 is a possible D gene (6 bases). The CDR3 sequence is 14 residues long. The V end was cut by 2 bases, the J end by 3 bases, with 7 bases between. Germline CDR1 is SNHLY and CDR2 is FYNNEI. The CDR3 is CASSESGANEKLFF. The CDR3 DNA reads TGTGCCAGCAGTGAATCAGGGGCTAATGAAAAACTGTTTTTT.

V gene TRBV12-5 combines with J gene TRBJ1-6; D ambiguous. Trimming left V 1 base short and J 13 bases short, with 11 bases between. Looked up from germline, CDR1 is LGHNT and CDR2 is FRNRAP. This CDR3 is 13 amino acids long. In DNA, the CDR3 is TGTGCTAGTGGTTTGGACGGGTTTGGGCCCCTCCACTTT. Protein product: CASGLDGFGPLHF.